Here is one T cell receptor (beta chain) with its context. V lost 3 bases to trimming and J lost 5 bases; unmatched junction nucleotides: 12. From germline, CDR1 is SGDLS and CDR2 YYNGEE. The CDR3 has 16 amino acids. This record belongs to a study of blood T cell repertoires in COVID-19. Across the study: Whether acute or convalescent, the COVID-19 samples came from the United States, Italy and Spain.

Sequencing was performed with immunoSEQ multiplex PCR; in TCRdb, only in-frame clones are kept and a portion is missing. The sample lists over 250,000 clones; around 88% were seen once. V and J are TRBV9 and TRBJ2-5, with 8 bases matching TRBD2. The TCR originated in a man in his forties or fifties who had recovered from COVID-19. Sequencing input: PBMCs or T cells enriched from blood (not recorded which). DNA of the CDR3: TGTGCCAGCAGCGCTCAACTAGCGGCGAGACAGGAGACCCAGTACTTC. Encoded protein: CASSAQLAARQETQYF.